This TCR beta chain originates from a study of T-cell memory formation after mild COVID-19. General study points: CD4+ contracting clones were found mainly in CM and EM, and CD8+ ones in EMRA. There was no confirmation that second-wave clones peaking on day 37 were SARS-CoV-2 specific. Contracting clones from day 15 to 85 showed balanced CD4/CD8; later expanders favored CD4+.

About this clonotype itself: Its antigen is currently unknown.

5'RACE primed at constant segments yielded TCR alpha and TCR beta cDNA libraries bearing sample barcodes and UMIs. TCRdb itself ran the 5' RACE reads through MiXCR, one entry per CDR3 protein. The table records around 50,000 distinct CDR3 sequences, less than 35% of them present only once. The sequence was obtained from a young man who had mild COVID-19 (a few samples of this study predate the infection). Cell type and time point are not known. The sequencing sample was made of PBMCs or a T cell subset sorted from them (not recorded which).

The CDR3 loop reads CASSALGSTDTQYF. CDR3 DNA: TGTGCCAGCAGTGCCCTCGGGAGCACAGATACGCAGTATTTT. This sequence joins TRBV12-3 or TRBV12-4 and TRBJ2-3, with unresolved D. The CDR3 consists of 14 residues. Trimming stripped 5 bases from V and 0 bases from J, with 9 bases between.